These 22 T cell receptor beta chains originate from one sample sequenced in a study of identical twins. TCRdb analysed the 5' RACE reads with MiXCR anew, one entry per CDR3 protein. Here the sample spans some 240,000 distinct CDR3 sequences, 8% to 11% being singletons. The source material was memory T cells sorted from blood. The source of these receptors is a man aged 45-65 years in good health.

There are a few counts of this clonotype. The rearrangement links TRBV5-1 to TRBJ2-1, with TRBD1 identical over 8 bases. The CDR3 runs to 14 residues. Germline V gene lookup returns CDR1 SGHRS and CDR2 YFSETQ. After removal of 5 bases from V and 7 bases from J, the junction contained 8 bases not matched to a gene. This CDR3 is CASSSQRQGNEQFF. The CDR3, as DNA: TGCGCCAGCAGTTCCCAACGACAGGGGAATGAGCAGTTCTTC.

This clonotype was observed many times. V usage is TRBV20-1 and J usage is TRBJ2-7; D is unclear. The V and J ends lost 4 bases and 2 bases respectively, with 15 bases between them. CDR3 length equals 14 residues. Germline lookup yields CDR1 DFQATT and CDR2 SNEGSKA (reference sequence). The CDR3 protein is CSATSQARAYEQYF. The CDR3, as DNA: TGCAGTGCTACCTCCCAAGCCAGAGCCTACGAGCAGTACTTC.

This clonotype was observed a few times. This rearrangement joins TRBV10-3 to TRBJ2-3; D is undetermined. Deletions cut 0 bases from V and 6 bases from J, with 10 bases between. CDR3 length: 14 residues. Germline V gene data show CDR1 as ENHRY and CDR2 as SYGVKD. CDR3 nucleotide sequence: TGTGCCATCAGTGAGTCGTCGCTCCAGGATACGCAGTATTTT. This codes for CAISESSLQDTQYF.

This clonotype was seen only a few times. V is TRBV21-1 and J is TRBJ1-5. TRBV21-1 is shown as a pseudogene. This CDR3 spans 17 amino acids. This CDR3 is CASSKELLGLSNQPQHF. DNA for the CDR3: TGTGCCAGCAGCAAAGAGCTGTTGGGGCTCAGCAATCAGCCCCAGCATTTT.

This clonotype came up many times. The J gene is TRBJ2-7, the V gene TRBV3-1; D is possibly TRBD1 (6 bases). The CDR3 consists of 15 residues. Germline CDR1 reads LGHDT; CDR2 reads YNNKEL (reference sequence). V was trimmed by 1 base and J by 3 bases, leaving 13 bases between them. CDR3 sequence: CASSQGGPLVYEQYF. Here the CDR3 DNA reads TGTGCCAGCAGCCAAGGGGGGCCTTTAGTCTACGAGCAGTACTTC.

This clonotype was detected ten times or more. This sequence joins TRBV20-1 and TRBJ2-3; 7 nucleotides line up with TRBD1. CDR1 is DFQATT and CDR2 is SNEGSKA in the germline V gene (reference sequence). The CDR3 length is 13 residues. CDR3 sequence: CRLTGRGTDTQYF. CDR3 sequence (DNA): TGCAGGCTGACAGGGAGAGGCACAGATACGCAGTATTTT.

This clonotype showed up many times. V is TRBV24-1 and J is TRBJ2-1; 9 nucleotides match TRBD2. CDR1 and CDR2 (germline): KGHDR, SFDVKD. V was clipped by 2 bases and J by 0 bases; unmatched bases: 7. The CDR3 is 18 amino acids. The CDR3 nucleotides are TGTGCCACCAGTGATTCGGGTAGCGGGGGCGCCTCCTACAATGAGCAGTTCTTC. It translates to CATSDSGSGGASYNEQFF.

This clonotype has more than one count but fewer than ten. The chain couples TRBV12-3 or TRBV12-4 to TRBJ1-1; possibly TRBD1 for D (6 bases). This CDR3 is 16 amino acids long. Trimming left V 6 bases short and J 1 base short, with 18 bases between. The CDR3: CASSRIPGQKNTEAFF. The CDR3 nucleotides read TGTGCCAGCAGCCGAATACCCGGACAGAAGAACACTGAAGCTTTCTTT.

This clonotype was observed many times. The chain carries TRBV6-5 and TRBJ2-5; tentatively, D is TRBD2 (6 bases). The germline V gene has CDR1 MNHEY and CDR2 SVGAGI. V lost 0 bases and J lost 5, with 10 bases in between. The length of the CDR3 is 14 residues. CDR3 in amino acids: CASSYSRREETQYF. CDR3 nucleotides: TGTGCCAGCAGTTACTCGAGGAGGGAGGAGACCCAGTACTTC.

At least ten counts were recorded for this clonotype. The rearrangement joins TRBV18 to TRBJ2-3; D gene unclear. Germline CDR1 reads KGHSH; CDR2 reads LQKENI. Trimming took off 5 bases at V and 2 bases at J, with 8 bases between the two ends. The CDR3 spans 13 residues. The CDR3 nucleotides read TGTGCCAGCTCAGGGCAGGCCACAGATACGCAGTATTTT. This sequence encodes CASSGQATDTQYF.

There are a few counts of this clonotype. The CDR3 spells CASSPTRGGESEKLFF. The CDR3 coding sequence is TGTGCCAGCAGCCCCACGCGGGGGGGGGAAAGTGAAAAACTGTTTTTT. This chain links TRBV11-2 with TRBJ1-4; tentatively, D is TRBD1 (5 bases). Trimming stripped 5 bases from V and 7 bases from J, with 20 bases between. Germline loops: CDR1 SGHAT, CDR2 FQNNGV. The CDR3 runs 16 residues.

This clonotype came up many times. The rearrangement uses TRBV11-2 and TRBJ2-7; D possibly uses TRBD1 or TRBD2 (5 bases each). The CDR3 runs 12 residues. Germline V gene lookup returns CDR1 SGHAT and CDR2 FQNNGV. Trimming stripped 4 bases from V and 4 bases from J, with 8 bases between. The CDR3 sequence: CASSWDVYEQYF. The CDR3 DNA is TGTGCCAGCAGCTGGGACGTATACGAGCAGTACTTC. Looking up the rest from reference TRBV11-2 and TRBJ2-7 gives the full variable domain: EAGVAQSPRYKIIEKRQSVAFWCNPISGHATLYWYQQILGQGPKLLIQFQNNGVVDDSQLPKDRFSAERLKGVDSTLKIQPAKLEDSAVYLCASSWDVYEQYFGPGTRLTVT.

This clonotype appeared a few times. The chain couples TRBV7-2 to TRBJ2-5; the D is unclear. The CDR3 length is 14 residues. V lost 0 bases and J lost 3, with 8 bases in between. In germline, CDR1 is SGHTA, CDR2 FQGNSA. The CDR3, as DNA: TGTGCCAGCAGCTTAGCTAACCAAAAAGAGACCCAGTACTTC. Its translation is CASSLANQKETQYF.

On this clonotype: The junction departs from germline at one end; a sequencing error may be responsible. J is TRBJ2-3 and V is TRBV28; tentative D call: TRBD2 (7 bases). CDR3 length: 15 residues. Germline V gene data show CDR1 as MDHEN and CDR2 as SYDVKM. The DNA for the CDR3 is TGTGCCAGAAGTTTACAGGGAGGGGGCACAGATACGCAGTATTTT. Protein product: CARSLQGGGTDTQYF.

This chain uses TRBV11-2 with TRBJ2-3; 8 bases line up with TRBD2. Germline CDR1 reads SGHAT; CDR2 reads FQNNGV. The CDR3 is made up of 18 amino acids. J gave up 2 bases and V 4 bases, and 14 bases lay outside the gene matches. The CDR3 loop is CASSSMIRQRGYTDTQYF. The CDR3 DNA reads TGTGCCAGCAGCTCTATGATCAGGCAGCGGGGGTACACAGATACGCAGTATTTT.

This clonotype was found many times. This sequence joins TRBV7-3 and TRBJ2-3; no reliable D call. Germline CDR1 and CDR2: SGHTA and FQGTGA. This CDR3 comprises 14 residues. With 3 bases removed from V and 2 bases from J, the gap between germline ends came to 9 bases. The DNA for the CDR3 is TGTGCCAGCAGCTTTGCTGGTACCACAGATACGCAGTATTTT. Translated, it gives CASSFAGTTDTQYF.

This clonotype showed up just a few times. The chain links TRBV6-1 to TRBJ2-7; 15 nucleotides align to TRBD2. This CDR3 has 17 residues. From germline, CDR1 is MNHNS and CDR2 SASEGT. V trimming: 6 bases; J trimming: 2 bases; junction bases outside the gene matches: 8. The CDR3 DNA reads TGTGCCAGCAGCCGACCGGGACTAGCGGGAGGAGCCTACGAGCAGTACTTC. It yields the protein CASSRPGLAGGAYEQYF.

This clonotype has a count of ten or more. This chain joins TRBV3-1 and TRBJ2-5; 7 nucleotides line up with TRBD1. Germline CDR1 reads LGHDT; CDR2 reads YNNKEL (reference sequence). Trimming cost V 1 base and J 5 bases; bases outside gene matches: 10. There are 16 residues in the CDR3. The CDR3 spells CASSQAKTDRAETQYF. The CDR3 DNA follows: TGTGCCAGCAGCCAAGCGAAAACCGACAGGGCTGAGACCCAGTACTTC.

J is TRBJ2-7 and V is TRBV18, with D maybe TRBD2 (5 bases). This CDR3 is built from 14 residues. The germline V gene encodes CDR1 KGHSH and CDR2 LQKENI. The germline V and J ends were trimmed by 2 bases and 6 bases, with 14 bases remaining between them. CDR3 loop: CASSPNPVEGEQYF. The CDR3 bases are TGTGCCAGCTCACCAAACCCTGTAGAGGGCGAGCAGTACTTC.

Ten or more counts support this clonotype. The chain has TRBV20-1 and TRBJ2-3; the match to TRBD2 covers 8 bases. CDR1 is DFQATT and CDR2 is SNEGSKA in the germline V gene (reference sequence). The CDR3 has 14 amino acids. V lost 4 bases, J lost 4 bases, and 7 bases stayed unmatched. The CDR3 is CSAIIAGKPDTQYF. As DNA, the CDR3 is TGCAGTGCTATAATAGCGGGGAAACCAGATACGCAGTATTTT.

In this sample, this clonotype turned up a few times. The chain is built from TRBV20-1 and TRBJ1-3; tentative D call: TRBD1 (5 bases). Germline CDR1 DFQATT, CDR2 SNEGSKA (reference sequence). The CDR3 has 16 residues. V was shortened by 0 bases and J by 0 bases, with 12 bases between the two germline ends. CDR3 bases: TGCAGTGCTAGAGATGTGACGGGGGGCTCTGGAAACACCATATATTTT. This gives the protein CSARDVTGGSGNTIYF.

This clonotype has at least ten counts. J is TRBJ1-5 and V is TRBV18; D call uncertain. The germline V gene encodes CDR1 KGHSH and CDR2 LQKENI. V lost 2 bases and J 5 bases, leaving 7 bases between the germline ends. The CDR3 is 13 residues long. The CDR3: CASSPIGYQPQHF. In nucleotides, the CDR3 is TGTGCCAGCTCACCAATAGGGTATCAGCCCCAGCATTTT.